What follows is one T cell receptor (beta chain) and its context. The data belong to a study of T-cell reconstitution after alpha-beta-depleted transplantation in children. CDR1 is SGHNT and CDR2 is YYREEE in the germline V gene (reference sequence). This CDR3 has 14 residues. V shed 0 bases and J shed 3 bases, with 7 bases lying between them. It was with unique molecular identifiers that the TCRbeta library was prepared. One entry per CDR3 protein, called by TCRdb with MiXCR from the PCR reads. Altogether roughly 500,000 distinct CDR3 sequences are present, less than 35% being singletons, with the ten largest covering 2% to 3%.

The source was PBMCs from the stem cell graft donor, collected from the stem cell graft. This chain connects TRBV5-4 to TRBJ2-1; D remains ambiguous. The TCR originated in a human donor who donated a stem cell graft to a child with aplastic anemia. The CDR3 here is CASSLGSFYNEQFF. The CDR3 DNA sequence: TGTGCCAGCAGCTTGGGAAGTTTCTACAATGAGCAGTTCTTC.